This T cell receptor (beta chain) emerged from a study of blood T cell repertoires in COVID-19. Looking at the study overall: PBMCs, B-cell-depleted T cells, or T cells provided the cDNA or gDNA that made up the material.

With 6 bases clipped from V and 1 base from J, the junction kept 1 base outside the gene matches. Germline V gene sequence: CDR1 KGHSH, CDR2 LQKENI. The CDR3 consists of 15 residues. Clones were read by immunoSEQ multiplex PCR, and TCRdb kept only the in-frame ones, dropping some. Among under 300,000 clones listed, roughly 88% were seen once. Participant-reported clinical history was the basis for cohort assignment. This clonotype was obtained from a woman aged 40-49 years who had been exposed to COVID-19. This chain joins TRBV18 and TRBJ2-2; 11 bases map to TRBD2. Sequenced input: PBMCs or T cells enriched from blood (not recorded which). The CDR3 is CASSGTSGNTGELFF. DNA for the CDR3: TGTGCCAGCTCCGGGACTAGCGGGAACACCGGGGAGCTGTTTTTT.